This T cell receptor (beta chain) was documented in a study of blood T cell repertoires in COVID-19. Study overall: The study drew acute and convalescent COVID-19 samples from the United States, Italy and Spain.

This CDR3 is built from 14 residues. Trimming cost V 3 bases and J 4 bases; bases outside gene matches: 4. Germline V CDR1 and CDR2: SEHNR, FQNEAQ (reference sequence). Some clones are missing from TCRdb's copy, which holds only in-frame ones; the method was immunoSEQ multiplex PCR. The repertoire holds about 98,000 clones, with about 81% as singletons. Specimen: peripheral blood. The source of this sequence is a man between 65 and 80 years old with acute or convalescent COVID-19. V is TRBV7-9 and J is TRBJ1-2; TRBD1 matches at 8 bases. The CDR3 reads CASSLAGTGYGYTF. The CDR3 region has the DNA TGTGCCAGCAGCTTGGCCGGGACAGGCTATGGCTACACCTTC.